This T cell receptor beta chain stems from a study of blood T cell repertoires in COVID-19. Whole-study context: Acute and convalescent COVID-19 specimens originated in the United States, Italy and Spain. Sample material is recorded as cDNA or gDNA derived from T cells, B-cell-depleted T cells, or PBMCs.

V was clipped by 1 base and J by 4 bases, with 2 bases between them. The germline gives CDR1 LGHNA, CDR2 YSLEER. This CDR3 spans 13 amino acids. This clone was seen more than once but under ten times. The same CDR3 is also encoded by other DNA sequences in this sample. Per the original methods: Counts of nucleated cells, estimated from reference gene primer amplification, were obtained. Clones were sequenced by immunoSEQ multiplex PCR, and TCRdb holds only the in-frame ones, with some missing. D and trimming come from the DNA, and the V and J calls and clone size come from that table. The sample includes 35,000 or so clones, roughly 80% of them seen just once.

The rearrangement links TRBV4-3 to TRBJ1-6; D call uncertain. This sequence originates from an older man with active or convalescent COVID-19. The sequencing input was peripheral blood. Here the CDR3 DNA reads TGCGCCAGCAGCCAAGCTTATAATTCACCCCTCCACTTT. This sequence encodes CASSQAYNSPLHF.